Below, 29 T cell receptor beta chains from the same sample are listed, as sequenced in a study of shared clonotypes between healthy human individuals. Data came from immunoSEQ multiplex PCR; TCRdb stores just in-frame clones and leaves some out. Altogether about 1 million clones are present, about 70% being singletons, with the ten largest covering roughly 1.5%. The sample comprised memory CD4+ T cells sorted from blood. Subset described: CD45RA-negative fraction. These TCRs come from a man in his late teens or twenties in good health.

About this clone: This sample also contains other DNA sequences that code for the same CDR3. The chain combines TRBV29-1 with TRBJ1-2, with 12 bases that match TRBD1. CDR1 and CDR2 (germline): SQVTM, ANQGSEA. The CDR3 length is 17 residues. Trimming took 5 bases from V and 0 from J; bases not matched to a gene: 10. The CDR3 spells CSVPLGTGGFTNYGYTF. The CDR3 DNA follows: TGCAGCGTTCCCCTCGGGACAGGGGGCTTTACTAACTATGGCTACACCTTC.

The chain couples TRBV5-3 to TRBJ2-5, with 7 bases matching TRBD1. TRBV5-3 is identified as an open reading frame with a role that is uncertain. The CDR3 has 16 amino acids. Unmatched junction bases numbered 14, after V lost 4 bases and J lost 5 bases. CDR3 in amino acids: CARSKPDRVRLETQYF. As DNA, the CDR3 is TGTGCCAGAAGCAAACCCGACAGGGTTAGGCTGGAGACCCAGTACTTC.

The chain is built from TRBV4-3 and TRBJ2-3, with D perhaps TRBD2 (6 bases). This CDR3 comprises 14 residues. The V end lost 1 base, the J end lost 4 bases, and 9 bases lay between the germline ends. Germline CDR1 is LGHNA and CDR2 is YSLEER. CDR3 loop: CASSQGRAPDTQYF. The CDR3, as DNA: TGCGCCAGCAGCCAAGGGAGGGCCCCAGATACGCAGTATTTT.

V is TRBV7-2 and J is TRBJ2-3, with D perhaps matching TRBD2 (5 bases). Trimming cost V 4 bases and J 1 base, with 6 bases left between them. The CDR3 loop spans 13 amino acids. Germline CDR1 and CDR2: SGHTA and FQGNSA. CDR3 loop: CASSSEGTDTQYF. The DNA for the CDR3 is TGTGCCAGCAGCTCGGAGGGCACAGATACGCAGTATTTT. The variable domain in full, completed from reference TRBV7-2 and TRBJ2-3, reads GAGVSQSPSNKVTEKGKDVELRCDPISGHTALYWYRQSLGQGLEFLIYFQGNSAPDKSGLPSDRFSAERTGGSVSTLTIQRTQQEDSAVYLCASSSEGTDTQYFGPGTRLTVL.

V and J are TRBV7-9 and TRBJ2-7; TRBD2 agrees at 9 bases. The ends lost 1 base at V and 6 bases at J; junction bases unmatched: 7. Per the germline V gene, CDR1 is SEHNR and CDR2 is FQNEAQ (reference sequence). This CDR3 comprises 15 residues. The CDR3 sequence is CASSLGGRARGEQYF. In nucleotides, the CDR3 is TGTGCCAGCAGCTTAGGCGGGAGGGCCCGCGGCGAGCAGTACTTC.

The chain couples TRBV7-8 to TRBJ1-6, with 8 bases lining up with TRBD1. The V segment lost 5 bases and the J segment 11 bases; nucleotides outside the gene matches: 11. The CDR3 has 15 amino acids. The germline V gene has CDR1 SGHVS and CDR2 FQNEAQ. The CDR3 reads CASSPPRTGRTPLHF. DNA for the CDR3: TGTGCCAGCAGCCCTCCTCGGACAGGGCGTACACCCCTCCACTTT. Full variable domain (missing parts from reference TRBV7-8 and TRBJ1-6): GAGVSQSPRYKVAKRGQDVALRCDPISGHVSLFWYQQALGQGPEFLTYFQNEAQLDKSGLPSDRFFAERPEGSVSTLKIQRTQQEDSAVYLCASSPPRTGRTPLHFGNGTRLTVT.

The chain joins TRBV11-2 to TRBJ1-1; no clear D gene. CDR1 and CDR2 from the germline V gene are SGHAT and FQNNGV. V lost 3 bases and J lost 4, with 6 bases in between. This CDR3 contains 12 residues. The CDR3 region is CASSFLSTEAFF. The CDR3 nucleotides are TGTGCCAGCAGCTTCCTATCCACTGAAGCTTTCTTT.

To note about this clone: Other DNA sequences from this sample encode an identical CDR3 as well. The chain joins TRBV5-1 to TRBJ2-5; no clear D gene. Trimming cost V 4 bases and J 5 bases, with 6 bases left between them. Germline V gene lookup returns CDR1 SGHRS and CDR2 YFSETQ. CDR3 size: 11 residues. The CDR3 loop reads CASSLEETQYF. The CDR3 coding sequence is TGCGCCAGCAGCCTCGAGGAGACCCAGTACTTC.

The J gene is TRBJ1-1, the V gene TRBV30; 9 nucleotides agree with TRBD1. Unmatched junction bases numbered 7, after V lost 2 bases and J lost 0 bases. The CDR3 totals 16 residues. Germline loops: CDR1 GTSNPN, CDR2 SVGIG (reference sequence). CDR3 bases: TGTGCCTGGAGTCCGGGACAGGGAGGTCTGAACACTGAAGCTTTCTTT. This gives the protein CAWSPGQGGLNTEAFF.

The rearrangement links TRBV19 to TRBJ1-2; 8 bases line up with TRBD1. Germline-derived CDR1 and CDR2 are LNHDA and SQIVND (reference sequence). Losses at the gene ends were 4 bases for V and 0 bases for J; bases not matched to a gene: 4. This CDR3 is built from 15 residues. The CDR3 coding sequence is TGTGCCAGTAGTAGCGCAGGGGGCGCTAACTATGGCTACACCTTC. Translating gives CASSSAGGANYGYTF.

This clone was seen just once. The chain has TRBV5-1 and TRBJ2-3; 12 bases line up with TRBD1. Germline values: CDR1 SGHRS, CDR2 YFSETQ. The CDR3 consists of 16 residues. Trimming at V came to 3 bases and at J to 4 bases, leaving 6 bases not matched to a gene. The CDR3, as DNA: TGCGCCAGCAGCTCGATCGGGACAGGGGGCCCAGATACGCAGTATTTT. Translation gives CASSSIGTGGPDTQYF.

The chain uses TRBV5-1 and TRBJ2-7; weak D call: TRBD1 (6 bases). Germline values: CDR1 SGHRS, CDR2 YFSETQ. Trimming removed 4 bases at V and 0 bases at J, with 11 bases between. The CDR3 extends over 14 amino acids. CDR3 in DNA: TGCGCCAGCAGCCCCCCGGACAGCTCCTACGAGCAGTACTTC. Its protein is CASSPPDSSYEQYF.

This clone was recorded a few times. In DNA form, the CDR3 reads TGTGCCAGCAGCCGAATTATTCAGGACAGGGTCTACTCCGAGCAGTACTTC. Its protein is CASSRIIQDRVYSEQYF. The V and J genes are TRBV7-9 and TRBJ2-7; 8 nucleotides align to TRBD1. This CDR3 spans 17 amino acids. Germline lookup yields CDR1 SEHNR and CDR2 FQNEAQ (reference sequence). Losses at the gene ends were 5 bases for V and 6 bases for J; bases not matched to a gene: 18.

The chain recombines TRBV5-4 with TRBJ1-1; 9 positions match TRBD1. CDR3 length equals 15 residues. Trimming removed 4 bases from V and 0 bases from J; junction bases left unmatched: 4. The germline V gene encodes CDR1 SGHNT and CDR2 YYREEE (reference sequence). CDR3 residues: CASSAGTGMNTEAFF. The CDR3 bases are TGTGCCAGCAGCGCCGGGACAGGGATGAACACTGAAGCTTTCTTT.

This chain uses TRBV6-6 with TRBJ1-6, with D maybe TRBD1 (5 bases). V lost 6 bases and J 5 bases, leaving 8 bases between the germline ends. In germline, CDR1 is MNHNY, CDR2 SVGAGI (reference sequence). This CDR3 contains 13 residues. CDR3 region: CASRQDNNSPLHF. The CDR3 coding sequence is TGTGCCAGCAGACAGGATAATAATTCACCCCTCCACTTT.

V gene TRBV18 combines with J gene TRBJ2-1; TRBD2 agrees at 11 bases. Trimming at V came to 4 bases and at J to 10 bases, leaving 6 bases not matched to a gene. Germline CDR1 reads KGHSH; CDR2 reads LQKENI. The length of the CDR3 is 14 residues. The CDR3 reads CASSQLTSGEEQFF. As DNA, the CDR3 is TGTGCCAGCTCACAACTGACTAGCGGGGAAGAGCAGTTCTTC. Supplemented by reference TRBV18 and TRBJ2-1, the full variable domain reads NAGVMQNPRHLVRRRGQEARLRCSPMKGHSHVYWYRQLPEEGLKFMVYLQKENIIDESGMPKERFSAEFPKEGPSILRIQQVVRGDSAAYFCASSQLTSGEEQFFGPGTRLTVL.

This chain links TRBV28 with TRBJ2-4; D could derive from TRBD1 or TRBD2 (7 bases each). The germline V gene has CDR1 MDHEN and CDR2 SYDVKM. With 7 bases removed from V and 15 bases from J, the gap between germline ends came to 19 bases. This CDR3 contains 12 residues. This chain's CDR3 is CASTPREGQLYF. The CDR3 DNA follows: TGTGCCAGCACCCCGAGGGAGGGACAGTTGTACTTC.

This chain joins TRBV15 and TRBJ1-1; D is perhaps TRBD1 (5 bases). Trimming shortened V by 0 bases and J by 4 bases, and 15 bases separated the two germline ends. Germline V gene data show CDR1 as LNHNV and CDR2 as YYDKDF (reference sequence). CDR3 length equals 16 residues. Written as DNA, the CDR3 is TGTGCCACCAGCAGAGATACTAAGGGGCCGGGCACTGAAGCTTTCTTT. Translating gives CATSRDTKGPGTEAFF.

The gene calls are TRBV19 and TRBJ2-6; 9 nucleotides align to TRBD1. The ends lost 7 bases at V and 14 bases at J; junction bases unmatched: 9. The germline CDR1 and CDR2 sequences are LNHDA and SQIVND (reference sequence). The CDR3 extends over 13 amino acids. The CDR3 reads CASMRTGAAFLTF. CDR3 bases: TGTGCCAGTATGAGGACAGGGGCAGCTTTCCTGACTTTC.

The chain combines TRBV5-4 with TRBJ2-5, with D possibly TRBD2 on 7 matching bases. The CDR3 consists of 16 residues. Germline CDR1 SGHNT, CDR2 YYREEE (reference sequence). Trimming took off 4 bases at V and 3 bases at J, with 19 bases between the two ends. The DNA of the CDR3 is TGTGCCAGCAGCCGTCTGTCGGGGGCGGGGGAAGAGACCCAGTACTTC. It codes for CASSRLSGAGEETQYF. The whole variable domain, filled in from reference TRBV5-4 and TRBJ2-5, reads ETGVTQSPTHLIKTRGQQVTLRCSSQSGHNTVSWYQQALGQGPQFIFQYYREEENGRGNFPPRFSGLQFPNYSSELNVNALELDDSALYLCASSRLSGAGEETQYFGPGTRLLVL.

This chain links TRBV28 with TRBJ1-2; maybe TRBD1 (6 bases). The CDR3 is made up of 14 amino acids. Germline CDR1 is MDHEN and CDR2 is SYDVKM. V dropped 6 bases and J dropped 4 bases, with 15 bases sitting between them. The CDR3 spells CASSRTVNGYGYTF. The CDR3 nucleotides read TGTGCCAGCAGCCGGACAGTTAATGGCTATGGCTACACCTTC.

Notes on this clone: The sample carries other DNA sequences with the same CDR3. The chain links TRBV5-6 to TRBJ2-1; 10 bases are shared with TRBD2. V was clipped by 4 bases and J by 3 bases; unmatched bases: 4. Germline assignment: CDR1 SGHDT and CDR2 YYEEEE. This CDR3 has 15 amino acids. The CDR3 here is CASSLSGGHYNEQFF. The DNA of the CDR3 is TGTGCCAGCAGCCTTAGCGGGGGGCACTACAATGAGCAGTTCTTC.

The CDR3 reads CASSYSPTGGTEAFF. The CDR3 nucleotides read TGTGCCAGCAGTTACTCGCCGACAGGGGGCACTGAAGCTTTCTTT. This chain links TRBV6-5 with TRBJ1-1; 9 nucleotides align to TRBD1. The V and J ends lost 0 bases and 4 bases, in that order; junction bases with no gene match: 3. This CDR3 region has 15 residues. CDR1 MNHEY and CDR2 SVGAGI come from the germline V gene.

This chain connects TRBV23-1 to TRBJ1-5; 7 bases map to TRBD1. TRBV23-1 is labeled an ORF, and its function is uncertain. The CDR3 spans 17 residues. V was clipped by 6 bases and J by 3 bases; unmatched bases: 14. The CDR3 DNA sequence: TGCGCCAGCAGACCCGACAGGGCTGGCGGACACAATCAGCCCCAGCATTTT. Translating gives CASRPDRAGGHNQPQHF.

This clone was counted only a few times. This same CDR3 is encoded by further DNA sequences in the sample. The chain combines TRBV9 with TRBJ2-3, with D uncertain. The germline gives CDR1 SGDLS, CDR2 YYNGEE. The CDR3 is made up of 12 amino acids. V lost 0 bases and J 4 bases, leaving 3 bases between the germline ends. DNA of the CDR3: TGTGCCAGCAGCGTAGCTTCAGATACGCAGTATTTT. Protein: CASSVASDTQYF.

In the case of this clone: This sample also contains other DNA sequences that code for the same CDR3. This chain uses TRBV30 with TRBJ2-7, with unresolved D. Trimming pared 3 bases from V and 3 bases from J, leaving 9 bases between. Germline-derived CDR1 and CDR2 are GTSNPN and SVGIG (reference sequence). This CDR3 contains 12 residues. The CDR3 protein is CAWSRISYEQYF. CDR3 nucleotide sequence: TGTGCCTGGAGCAGGATAAGCTACGAGCAGTACTTC.

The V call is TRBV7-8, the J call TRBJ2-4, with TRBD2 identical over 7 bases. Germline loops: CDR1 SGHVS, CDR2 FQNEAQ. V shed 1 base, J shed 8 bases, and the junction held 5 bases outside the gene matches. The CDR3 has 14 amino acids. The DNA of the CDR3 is TGTGCCAGCAGCTTAGGCGGGAGCAGGGACATTCAGTACTTC. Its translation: CASSLGGSRDIQYF.

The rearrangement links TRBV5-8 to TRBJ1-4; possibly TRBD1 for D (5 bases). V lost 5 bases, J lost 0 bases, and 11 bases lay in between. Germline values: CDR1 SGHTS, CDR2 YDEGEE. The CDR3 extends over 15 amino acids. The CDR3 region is CASSSGRSTNEKLFF. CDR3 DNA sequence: TGTGCCAGCAGTTCGGGACGGTCAACTAATGAAAAACTGTTTTTT.

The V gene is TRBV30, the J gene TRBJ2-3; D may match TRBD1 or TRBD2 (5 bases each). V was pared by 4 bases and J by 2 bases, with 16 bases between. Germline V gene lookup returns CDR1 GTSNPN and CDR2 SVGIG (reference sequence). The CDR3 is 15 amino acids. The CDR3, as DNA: TGTGCCTGGACTCGGGACCAATATACCACAGATACGCAGTATTTT. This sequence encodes CAWTRDQYTTDTQYF.